This T cell receptor beta chain was recovered during a study of graft-versus-host responses after intestinal transplantation. Of note for this clone: As yet, its antigen is unknown.

This CDR3 comprises 12 residues. The V gene's germline CDR1 is SGHNT and CDR2 YYREEE (reference sequence). V dropped 1 base and J dropped 10 bases, with 9 bases sitting between them. Overall study results and limits: Patients who carried graft-donor T cell macrochimerism also had high graft-versus-host to host-versus-graft clonal ratios in their allografts.

The method was immunoSEQ multiplex PCR; TCRdb's version includes in-frame clones alone and lacks a portion of them. The sample yields some 90,000 clones, roughly 92% seen once. The rearrangement uses TRBV5-4 and TRBJ2-1; D uncertain. The material sequenced was unstimulated CD8+ T cells sorted from spleen or lymph node cells, taken before transplant. The clonotype comes from a human donor who was the organ donor for an intestinal transplant. The CDR3 spells CASSLYRSEQFF. CDR3 bases: TGTGCCAGCAGCTTGTACAGATCCGAGCAGTTCTTC.